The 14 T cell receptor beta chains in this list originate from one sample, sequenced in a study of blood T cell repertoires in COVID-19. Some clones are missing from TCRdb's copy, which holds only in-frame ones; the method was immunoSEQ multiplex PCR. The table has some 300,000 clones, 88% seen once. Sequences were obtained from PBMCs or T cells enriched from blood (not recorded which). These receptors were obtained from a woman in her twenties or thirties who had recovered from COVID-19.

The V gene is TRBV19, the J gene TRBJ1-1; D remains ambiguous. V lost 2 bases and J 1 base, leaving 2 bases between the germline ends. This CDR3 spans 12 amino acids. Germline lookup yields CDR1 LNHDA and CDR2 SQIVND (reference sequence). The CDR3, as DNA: TGTGCCAGTAGTATACAGAACACTGAAGCTTTCTTT. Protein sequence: CASSIQNTEAFF.

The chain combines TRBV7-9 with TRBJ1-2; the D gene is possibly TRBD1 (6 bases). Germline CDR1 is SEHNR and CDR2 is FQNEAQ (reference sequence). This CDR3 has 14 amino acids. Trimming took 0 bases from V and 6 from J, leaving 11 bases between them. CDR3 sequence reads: CASSLATGINGYTF. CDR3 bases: TGTGCCAGCAGCTTAGCTACAGGGATAAATGGCTACACCTTC.

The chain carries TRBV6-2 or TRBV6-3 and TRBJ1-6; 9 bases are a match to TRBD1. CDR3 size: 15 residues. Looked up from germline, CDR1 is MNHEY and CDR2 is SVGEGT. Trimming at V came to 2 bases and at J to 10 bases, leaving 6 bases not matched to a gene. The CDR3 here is CASSYDGTGISPLHF. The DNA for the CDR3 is TGTGCCAGCAGTTACGATGGGACAGGGATCTCACCCCTCCACTTT.

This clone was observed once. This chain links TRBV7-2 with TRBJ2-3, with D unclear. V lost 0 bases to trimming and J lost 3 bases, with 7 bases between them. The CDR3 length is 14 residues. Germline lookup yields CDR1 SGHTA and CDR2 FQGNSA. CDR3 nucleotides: TGTGCCAGCAGCTTAGCCAGGAATACAGATACGCAGTATTTT. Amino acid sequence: CASSLARNTDTQYF.

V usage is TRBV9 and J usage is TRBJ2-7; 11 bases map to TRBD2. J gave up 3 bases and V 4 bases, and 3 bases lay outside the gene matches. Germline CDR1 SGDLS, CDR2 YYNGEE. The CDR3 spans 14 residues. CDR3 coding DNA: TGTGCCAGCAGCTCGGGACTAGCGGTCTACGAGCAGTACTTC. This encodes CASSSGLAVYEQYF.

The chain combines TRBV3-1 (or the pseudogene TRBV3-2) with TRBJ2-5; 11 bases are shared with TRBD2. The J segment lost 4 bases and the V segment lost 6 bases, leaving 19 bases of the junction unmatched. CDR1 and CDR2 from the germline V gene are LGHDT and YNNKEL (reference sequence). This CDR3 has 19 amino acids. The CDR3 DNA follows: TGTGCCAGCAGTCAGGGGGTCCTCACTGGAACTAGCGGGAGAGAGACCCAGTACTTC. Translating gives CASSQGVLTGTSGRETQYF.

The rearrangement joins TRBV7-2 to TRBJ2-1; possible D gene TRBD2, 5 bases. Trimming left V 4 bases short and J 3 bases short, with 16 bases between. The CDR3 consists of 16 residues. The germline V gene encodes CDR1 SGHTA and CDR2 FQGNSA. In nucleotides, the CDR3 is TGTGCCAGCAGCTCTATTCAGGCGAGGGACTACAATGAGCAGTTCTTC. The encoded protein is CASSSIQARDYNEQFF. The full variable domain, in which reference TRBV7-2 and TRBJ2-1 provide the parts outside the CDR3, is GAGVSQSPSNKVTEKGKDVELRCDPISGHTALYWYRQSLGQGLEFLIYFQGNSAPDKSGLPSDRFSAERTGGSVSTLTIQRTQQEDSAVYLCASSSIQARDYNEQFFGPGTRLTVL.

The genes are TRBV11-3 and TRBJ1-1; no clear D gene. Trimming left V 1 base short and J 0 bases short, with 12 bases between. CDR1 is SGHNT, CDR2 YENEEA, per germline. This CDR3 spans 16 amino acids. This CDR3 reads CASSLGHLVLNTEAFF. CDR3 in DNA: TGTGCCAGCAGCTTAGGACACCTTGTTTTGAACACTGAAGCTTTCTTT.

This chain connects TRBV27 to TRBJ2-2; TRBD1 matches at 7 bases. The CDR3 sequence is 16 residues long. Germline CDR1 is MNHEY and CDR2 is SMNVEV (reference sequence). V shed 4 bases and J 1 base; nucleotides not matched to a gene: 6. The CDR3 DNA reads TGTGCCAGCAGTTCAGACAGGGAGAGGAACACCGGGGAGCTGTTTTTT. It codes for CASSSDRERNTGELFF.

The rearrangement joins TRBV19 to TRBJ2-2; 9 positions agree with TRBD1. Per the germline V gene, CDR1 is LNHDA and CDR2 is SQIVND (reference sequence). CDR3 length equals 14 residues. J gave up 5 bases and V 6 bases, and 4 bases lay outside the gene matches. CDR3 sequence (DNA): TGTGCCAGTAGGGACAGGGGAAGGACCGGGGAGCTGTTTTTT. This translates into CASRDRGRTGELFF.

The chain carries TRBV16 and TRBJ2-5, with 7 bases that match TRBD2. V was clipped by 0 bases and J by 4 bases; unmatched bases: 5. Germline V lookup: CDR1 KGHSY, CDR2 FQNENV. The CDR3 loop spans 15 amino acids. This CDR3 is CASSQSLPSGETQYF. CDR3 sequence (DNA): TGTGCCAGCAGCCAATCTTTGCCTAGCGGAGAGACCCAGTACTTC.

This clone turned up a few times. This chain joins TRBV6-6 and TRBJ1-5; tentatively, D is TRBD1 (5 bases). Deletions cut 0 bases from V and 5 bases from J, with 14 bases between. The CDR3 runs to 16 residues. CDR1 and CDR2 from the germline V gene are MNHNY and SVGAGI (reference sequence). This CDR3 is CASSYSSRGWDQPQHF. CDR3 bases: TGTGCCAGCAGTTACTCGTCAAGGGGTTGGGATCAGCCCCAGCATTTT.

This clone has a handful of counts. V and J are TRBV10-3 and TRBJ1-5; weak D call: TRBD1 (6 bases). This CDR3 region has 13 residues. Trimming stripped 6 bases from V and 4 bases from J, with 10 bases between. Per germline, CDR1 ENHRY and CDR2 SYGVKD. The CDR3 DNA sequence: TGTGCCATCAGAGATACAGGGAATCAGCCCCAGCATTTT. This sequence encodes CAIRDTGNQPQHF.

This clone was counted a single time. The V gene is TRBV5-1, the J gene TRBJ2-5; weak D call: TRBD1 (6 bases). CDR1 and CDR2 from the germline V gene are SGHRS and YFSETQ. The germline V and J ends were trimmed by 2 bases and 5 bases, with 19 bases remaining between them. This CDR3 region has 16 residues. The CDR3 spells CASSLGGPTSVETQYF. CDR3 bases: TGCGCCAGCAGCTTAGGGGGACCCACGTCAGTGGAGACCCAGTACTTC.